The next 24 T cell receptor beta chains were all read from a single sample in a study of CD4 T cells in relation to SARS-CoV-2 and coronaviruses. Unexposed donor CD4+ T cells date from about 2011-2019, before the COVID-19 pandemic. Isolation of CD4+ T cells took place after nine to ten days in culture. Sequencing used immunoSEQ multiplex PCR; TCRdb keeps in-frame clones, though not all of them. The sample contains about 21,000 clones, roughly three quarters of which appear only once. Their antigen targets remain unknown. Sequenced sample: CD4+ T cells from PBMCs, cultured in vitro. The receptors stem from a human donor in good health.

The chain recombines TRBV5-4 with TRBJ1-1; D is perhaps TRBD1 (5 bases). Germline assignment: CDR1 SGHNT and CDR2 YYREEE (reference sequence). The V and J ends lost 9 bases and 0 bases respectively, with 9 bases between them. The CDR3 extends over 12 amino acids. The DNA of the CDR3 is TGTGCCATGGGGCGGATGAACACTGAAGCTTTCTTT. This encodes CAMGRMNTEAFF.

The chain uses TRBV3-1 (or the pseudogene TRBV3-2) and TRBJ1-2; 10 bases are shared with TRBD1. Germline trimming cut 5 bases from V and 7 bases from J; bases unmatched to any gene: 13. Germline V gene data show CDR1 as LGHDT and CDR2 as YNNKEL (reference sequence). The CDR3 extends over 16 amino acids. CDR3 in amino acids: CASSDGAAGTGVGYTF. DNA for the CDR3: TGTGCCAGCAGCGACGGTGCGGCCGGGACAGGGGTTGGCTACACCTTC.

The V call is TRBV4-2, the J call TRBJ1-5; D call uncertain. The germline V gene encodes CDR1 LGHNA and CDR2 YNFKEQ. This CDR3 contains 15 residues. The V end lost 1 base, the J end lost 10 bases, and 17 bases lay between the germline ends. The CDR3 region is CASSQGRDPADPQHF. The DNA for the CDR3 is TGTGCCAGCAGCCAAGGTCGTGACCCGGCCGACCCCCAGCATTTT.

The chain recombines TRBV28 with TRBJ1-2; the D is unclear. Germline CDR1 reads MDHEN; CDR2 reads SYDVKM. The CDR3 runs to 12 residues. V was cut by 5 bases and J by 8 bases, with 12 bases left in between. CDR3: CASSPYLGGYTF. In DNA, the CDR3 is TGTGCCAGCAGTCCCTACCTGGGCGGCTACACCTTC.

The rearrangement joins TRBV3-1 (or the pseudogene TRBV3-2) to TRBJ1-4; D unclear. The germline V gene encodes CDR1 LGHDT and CDR2 YNNKEL (reference sequence). The CDR3 spans 14 residues. The V and J ends lost 0 bases and 8 bases respectively, with 10 bases between them. The CDR3 here is CASSQDEGGEKLFF. CDR3 in DNA: TGTGCCAGCAGCCAAGATGAGGGTGGAGAAAAACTGTTTTTT.

CDR3 loop: CASSAPGSWQETQYF. CDR3 sequence (DNA): TGCGCCAGCAGTGCCCCCGGTTCGTGGCAAGAGACCCAGTACTTC. V gene TRBV10-2 combines with J gene TRBJ2-5; D is uncertain. Trimming pared 4 bases from V and 2 bases from J, leaving 14 bases between. CDR1 is WSHSY, CDR2 SAAADI, per germline. CDR3 length: 15 amino acids.

For the CDR3, the DNA is TGTGCCAGCTCACCCCTACCGGGACAGGGGGATTCACCCCTCCACTTT. It translates to CASSPLPGQGDSPLHF. The chain couples TRBV18 to TRBJ1-6; 11 bases agree with TRBD1. The CDR3 extends over 16 amino acids. Germline-derived CDR1 and CDR2 are KGHSH and LQKENI. The ends lost 3 bases at V and 8 bases at J; junction bases unmatched: 6.

This clone appeared once. V is TRBV5-6 and J is TRBJ2-5, with a possible D match to TRBD1 (5 bases). The V end lost 7 bases, the J end lost 1 base, and 17 bases lay between the germline ends. The CDR3 has 15 amino acids. Germline CDR1 reads SGHDT; CDR2 reads YYEEEE. As DNA, the CDR3 is TGTGCCAGCGGCAGGGTCTGGGCATCCCAAGAGACCCAGTACTTC. This gives the protein CASGRVWASQETQYF.

The rearrangement links TRBV6-1 to TRBJ2-7, with TRBD1 identical over 8 bases. CDR3 length: 16 amino acids. Germline assignment: CDR1 MNHNS and CDR2 SASEGT. The J segment lost 2 bases and the V segment lost 1 base, leaving 7 bases of the junction unmatched. CDR3 residues: CASSEDLGTGTYEQYF. The CDR3 DNA reads TGTGCCAGCAGTGAAGATTTAGGGACAGGTACCTACGAGCAGTACTTC.

The genes are TRBV20-1 and TRBJ2-7, with D perhaps TRBD1 or TRBD2 (5 bases each). This CDR3 spans 14 amino acids. Germline CDR1 DFQATT, CDR2 SNEGSKA (reference sequence). Trimming cost V 3 bases and J 0 bases, with 12 bases left between them. This CDR3 reads CSASRGAPSYEQYF. CDR3 DNA: TGCAGTGCTAGTCGAGGGGCCCCCTCCTACGAGCAGTACTTC.

The chain couples TRBV18 to TRBJ1-1; the D is unclear. The CDR3 consists of 13 residues. Trimming left V 1 base short and J 2 bases short, with 5 bases between. Germline V gene sequence: CDR1 KGHSH, CDR2 LQKENI. CDR3 DNA sequence: TGTGCCAGCTCACCACTAGAAAACACTGAAGCTTTCTTT. This encodes CASSPLENTEAFF.

The chain links TRBV25-1 to TRBJ1-2; maybe TRBD1 (5 bases). The CDR3 sequence is 14 residues long. The germline CDR1 and CDR2 sequences are MGHDK and SYGVNS. Between the trimmed V and J ends, which lost 4 bases and 3 bases, there was a span of 12 bases. As DNA, the CDR3 is TGTGCCAGCAGTGGAGGAAGGGGCCACTATGGCTACACCTTC. Residues: CASSGGRGHYGYTF.

The CDR3 bases are TGTGCCAGCAGCCAAGATGACGGGAACTCTGGAAACACCATATATTTT. This sequence encodes CASSQDDGNSGNTIYF. The V gene is TRBV4-2, the J gene TRBJ1-3; D remains ambiguous. The germline gives CDR1 LGHNA, CDR2 YNFKEQ. This CDR3 has 16 residues. Trimming removed 0 bases at V and 0 bases at J, with 9 bases between.

The chain recombines TRBV28 with TRBJ1-5, with D maybe TRBD1 (5 bases). The CDR3 loop spans 14 amino acids. With 5 bases removed from V and 0 bases from J, the gap between germline ends came to 8 bases. The germline V gene encodes CDR1 MDHEN and CDR2 SYDVKM. CDR3 nucleotides: TGTGCCAGCAGTACAGGATTTAGCAATCAGCCCCAGCATTTT. It is translated as CASSTGFSNQPQHF.

The chain links TRBV5-1 to TRBJ2-7; TRBD1 agrees at 12 bases. CDR1 and CDR2 from the germline V gene are SGHRS and YFSETQ. This CDR3 spans 16 amino acids. V lost 7 bases, J lost 5 bases, and 13 bases stayed unmatched. The CDR3 is CASSITPGQGANEQYF. The CDR3 DNA is TGCGCCAGCTCCATAACGCCGGGACAGGGGGCCAACGAGCAGTACTTC.

The DNA of the CDR3 is TGTGCCAGCAGACGCGGACAGGGGCAGTTCTTC. Its translation is CASRRGQGQFF. The chain employs TRBV28 and TRBJ2-1; 8 positions agree with TRBD1. The trim removed 6 bases at V and 12 bases at J, leaving 4 bases unmatched. In germline, CDR1 is MDHEN, CDR2 SYDVKM. This CDR3 contains 11 residues.

This chain connects TRBV27 to TRBJ2-7; 10 bases are a match to TRBD2. V shed 8 bases and J 6 bases; nucleotides not matched to a gene: 13. CDR1 and CDR2 (germline): MNHEY, SMNVEV (reference sequence). The CDR3 consists of 15 residues. CDR3 residues: CASGILAGRSAEQYF. In nucleotides, the CDR3 is TGTGCCAGCGGTATACTAGCGGGACGGTCTGCCGAGCAGTACTTC.

The J gene is TRBJ1-1, the V gene TRBV19; tentatively, D is TRBD1 (6 bases). The CDR3 covers 17 residues. CDR1 and CDR2 from the germline V gene are LNHDA and SQIVND (reference sequence). V shed 2 bases and J shed 0 bases, with 16 bases lying between them. CDR3 loop: CASSIMSGQFMNTEAFF. CDR3 nucleotides: TGTGCCAGTAGTATAATGAGTGGACAGTTCATGAACACTGAAGCTTTCTTT.

The chain joins TRBV28 to TRBJ2-3, with D uncertain. Germline CDR1 reads MDHEN; CDR2 reads SYDVKM. V lost 3 bases and J lost 4, with 11 bases in between. The CDR3 extends over 14 amino acids. The CDR3 DNA reads TGTGCCAGCAGTTTGGTATCCGAGGCAGATACGCAGTATTTT. Encoded protein: CASSLVSEADTQYF. Based on the CDR3 plus reference TRBV28 and TRBJ2-3, the full variable domain is DVKVTQSSRYLVKRTGEKVFLECVQDMDHENMFWYRQDPGLGLRLIYFSYDVKMKEKGDIPEGYSVSREKKERFSLILESASTNQTSMYLCASSLVSEADTQYFGPGTRLTVL.

V is TRBV19 and J is TRBJ2-7; a possible D gene is TRBD2 (5 bases). The V gene's germline CDR1 is LNHDA and CDR2 SQIVND (reference sequence). The ends were cut back, 9 bases at V and 5 bases at J, with 23 bases in the middle. The length of the CDR3 is 15 residues. The DNA of the CDR3 is TGTGCCAGCCGACCCGACCGGGCCCGAGGGAACGAGCAGTACTTC. Protein product: CASRPDRARGNEQYF.

This sequence joins TRBV18 and TRBJ1-2; perhaps TRBD1 as D (6 bases). V was pared by 2 bases and J by 6 bases, with 10 bases between. Germline V gene data show CDR1 as KGHSH and CDR2 as LQKENI. The CDR3 runs to 13 residues. CDR3 loop: CASSPNRDNGYTF. DNA of the CDR3: TGTGCCAGCTCACCAAATCGGGACAATGGCTACACCTTC. The full variable domain, completed using reference TRBV18 and TRBJ1-2, is NAGVMQNPRHLVRRRGQEARLRCSPMKGHSHVYWYRQLPEEGLKFMVYLQKENIIDESGMPKERFSAEFPKEGPSILRIQQVVRGDSAAYFCASSPNRDNGYTFGSGTRLTVV.

The rearrangement joins TRBV5-8 to TRBJ1-1, with D hard to call. The germline gives CDR1 SGHTS, CDR2 YDEGEE. The CDR3 spans 13 residues. V was cut by 5 bases and J by 6 bases, with 14 bases left in between. The CDR3 DNA reads as TGTGCCAGCAGGCTAGTCTGGATTCCTGAAGCTTTCTTT. Its translation: CASRLVWIPEAFF.

The V call is TRBV6-5, the J call TRBJ2-7; 7 bases line up with TRBD2. V trimming: 8 bases; J trimming: 4 bases; junction bases outside the gene matches: 8. The length of the CDR3 is 13 residues. Germline V gives CDR1 MNHEY, CDR2 SVGAGI. The CDR3 sequence is CASSASGKYEQYF. The CDR3 DNA reads as TGTGCCAGCTCTGCTAGCGGAAAATACGAGCAGTACTTC.

The chain has TRBV12-3 or TRBV12-4 and TRBJ2-7; D gene ambiguous. The CDR3 consists of 13 residues. The V end lost 5 bases, the J end lost 2 bases, and 10 bases lay between the germline ends. CDR3 protein: CASSKTSTYEQYF. CDR3 sequence (DNA): TGTGCCAGCAGTAAGACCTCGACCTACGAGCAGTACTTC.